A single sample is the source of the 29 T cell receptor beta chains below, sequenced in a study of post-analysis software for immune sequencing data. These receptors lack a known antigen. Unique molecular identifiers were built into the TCR beta cDNA libraries. MiXCR, run by TCRdb on the PCR reads, gives a single entry per CDR3 protein. Among 650,000 to 850,000 distinct CDR3 sequences listed, around 50% were seen once. The study, taken as a whole, reports: There were a few TRBV segments more frequent in patients than controls, and TRBV5-6, TRBV5-1 and TRBV20-1 were among them.

Sequenced sample: blood. The receptors shown here come from a girl aged 5 to 17 with multiple sclerosis.

This chain joins TRBV5-1 and TRBJ2-4; a possible D gene is TRBD2 (6 bases). The germline CDR1 and CDR2 sequences are SGHRS and YFSETQ. Trimming took 4 bases from V and 0 from J, leaving 14 bases between them. The CDR3 contains 16 residues. CDR3 DNA sequence: TGCGCCAGCAGCCCGGGGACTTCCCTAGCCAAAAACATTCAGTACTTC. Its protein is CASSPGTSLAKNIQYF.

This chain links TRBV29-1 with TRBJ2-5; D gene unclear. The V and J ends lost 4 bases and 2 bases respectively, with 8 bases between them. The CDR3 spans 12 residues. Germline V lookup: CDR1 SQVTM, CDR2 ANQGSEA. CDR3 sequence: CSVGGRQETQYF. Here the CDR3 DNA reads TGCAGCGTTGGGGGTAGGCAAGAGACCCAGTACTTC.

This chain uses TRBV12-3 or TRBV12-4 with TRBJ2-7; TRBD2 might be the D (5 bases). V was clipped by 0 bases and J by 2 bases, with 11 bases between them. This CDR3 is built from 15 residues. CDR3 in amino acids: CASSLALGIAYEQYF. The CDR3 region has the DNA TGTGCCAGCAGTTTAGCGCTCGGGATTGCCTACGAGCAGTACTTC.

The J gene is TRBJ2-4, the V gene TRBV29-1; D may correspond to TRBD1 or TRBD2 (7 bases each). Germline CDR1 and CDR2: SQVTM and ANQGSEA. V lost 4 bases to trimming and J lost 7 bases, with 17 bases between them. CDR3 length: 14 amino acids. Written as DNA, the CDR3 is TGCAGCGTTGGGCAGGGGGGGTTTGGGAACATTCAGTACTTC. As protein: CSVGQGGFGNIQYF.

On this clonotype: It is unclear where the CDR3 begins or ends on the DNA, so no DNA is shown, and the CDR3 is as TCRdb lists it. The J gene is TRBJ1-2, the V gene TRBV29-1; the D call TRBD1 from the table was never checked on the DNA. Both ends counted, the CDR3 spans 14 residues. CDR1 SQVTM and CDR2 ANQGSEA come from the germline V gene. CDR3 region: CSVPGQGLPYGCTF.

This clonotype has just a few counts. V gene TRBV18 combines with J gene TRBJ2-7; D remains unclear. The DNA matches TRBJ2-5 better at its end, which makes the J call doubtful. This CDR3 comprises 14 residues. Germline V lookup: CDR1 KGHSH, CDR2 LQKENI. The CDR3 DNA reads TGTGCCAGCTCACCACCATGGTTGGGGGAGACCCAGTACTTC. It yields the protein CASSPPWLGETQYF.

The J gene is TRBJ2-3, the V gene TRBV7-6, with D unresolved. CDR1 and CDR2 from the germline V gene are SGHVS and FNYEAQ. V lost 0 bases to trimming and J lost 6 bases, with 10 bases between them. This CDR3 has 14 amino acids. This chain's CDR3 is CASSLAPRVDTQYF. CDR3 sequence (DNA): TGTGCCAGCAGCTTAGCGCCAAGGGTCGATACGCAGTATTTT.

The chain has TRBV7-6 and TRBJ2-2; maybe TRBD1 (6 bases). This CDR3 spans 15 amino acids. V lost 3 bases, J lost 2 bases, and 10 bases lay in between. Germline V CDR1 and CDR2: SGHVS, FNYEAQ. The CDR3 sequence is CASSFSRGNTGELFF. As DNA, the CDR3 is TGTGCCAGCAGCTTCTCCAGGGGCAACACCGGGGAGCTGTTTTTT.

This chain joins TRBV7-2 and TRBJ2-5, with D maybe TRBD2 (7 bases). Trimming took 4 bases from V and 5 from J, leaving 14 bases between them. The CDR3 totals 14 residues. Germline CDR1 SGHTA, CDR2 FQGNSA. CDR3 nucleotide sequence: TGTGCCAGCAGCTACTACGGGGGGCAGGAGACCCAGTACTTC. Protein product: CASSYYGGQETQYF.

The chain joins TRBV20-1 to TRBJ2-1; 10 bases agree with TRBD2. Losses at the gene ends were 2 bases for V and 6 bases for J; bases not matched to a gene: 7. The germline V gene encodes CDR1 DFQATT and CDR2 SNEGSKA (reference sequence). The CDR3 contains 15 residues. CDR3 region: CSARSTTSGSNEQFF. The CDR3 DNA sequence: TGCAGTGCTAGATCTACGACTAGCGGGTCCAATGAGCAGTTCTTC.

This rearrangement joins TRBV5-1 to TRBJ1-4, with TRBD1 matching 8 bases. J was trimmed by 1 base and V by 5 bases; bases with no gene match: 4. Germline-derived CDR1 and CDR2 are SGHRS and YFSETQ. CDR3 length equals 15 residues. CDR3 coding DNA: TGCGCCAGCAGTAACGACAGGGGAACTAATGAAAAACTGTTTTTT. This sequence encodes CASSNDRGTNEKLFF.

In its sample, this clonotype was seen once. CDR3 bases: TGTGCCAGCAGCCAGGATCAGGACAGGGGGCACAATCAGCCCCAGCATTTT. This gives the protein CASSQDQDRGHNQPQHF. The rearrangement joins TRBV6-2 or TRBV6-3 to TRBJ1-5; 11 bases are a match to TRBD1. Germline CDR1 and CDR2: MNHEY and SVGEGT. CDR3 size: 17 residues. V trimming: 6 bases; J trimming: 3 bases; junction bases outside the gene matches: 10.

The V gene is TRBV7-2, the J gene TRBJ1-3; no definite D call. The length of the CDR3 is 15 residues. From germline, CDR1 is SGHTA and CDR2 FQGNSA. With 1 base removed from V and 0 bases from J, the gap between germline ends came to 7 bases. CDR3 bases: TGTGCCAGCAGCTTAGAGCCTCTCTCTGGAAACACCATATATTTT. This gives the protein CASSLEPLSGNTIYF. Full variable domain (rest looked up from reference TRBV7-2 and TRBJ1-3): GAGVSQSPSNKVTEKGKDVELRCDPISGHTALYWYRQSLGQGLEFLIYFQGNSAPDKSGLPSDRFSAERTGGSVSTLTIQRTQQEDSAVYLCASSLEPLSGNTIYFGEGSWLTVV.

This clonotype was seen a few times. The chain is built from TRBV20-1 and TRBJ1-2; D is possibly TRBD1 (5 bases). Deletions cut 0 bases from V and 4 bases from J, with 6 bases between. This CDR3 is 12 amino acids long. CDR1 is DFQATT and CDR2 is SNEGSKA in the germline V gene (reference sequence). The CDR3 sequence: CSARDRVYGYTF. The CDR3 coding sequence is TGCAGTGCTAGAGACAGGGTCTATGGCTACACCTTC.

V is TRBV9 and J is TRBJ2-1; D gene uncertain. The CDR3 contains 13 residues. The V end lost 1 base, the J end lost 3 bases, and 5 bases lay between the germline ends. Germline V gene sequence: CDR1 SGDLS, CDR2 YYNGEE. The CDR3: CASSVKLYNEQFF. CDR3 in DNA: TGTGCCAGCAGCGTAAAGCTCTACAATGAGCAGTTCTTC.

This chain links TRBV20-1 with TRBJ2-4, with a weak D call TRBD2 (6 bases). Germline CDR1 and CDR2: DFQATT and SNEGSKA (reference sequence). V was clipped by 3 bases and J by 4 bases, with 13 bases between them. This CDR3 has 14 residues. CDR3 region: CSASGQGLKNIQYF. The CDR3, as DNA: TGCAGTGCTAGTGGGCAGGGACTGAAAAACATTCAGTACTTC.

The chain uses TRBV30 and TRBJ2-6; the D is unclear. The V and J ends lost 2 bases and 0 bases respectively, with 5 bases between them. The CDR3 sequence is 14 residues long. Germline V lookup: CDR1 GTSNPN, CDR2 SVGIG (reference sequence). CDR3 DNA sequence: TGTGCCTGGAGTATCGGCTCTGGGGCCAACGTCCTGACTTTC. Its translation: CAWSIGSGANVLTF.

The V gene is TRBV4-1, the J gene TRBJ2-1; D is uncertain. Germline lookup yields CDR1 MGHRA and CDR2 YSYEKL. The CDR3 covers 15 residues. Trimming pared 5 bases from V and 0 bases from J, leaving 11 bases between. The CDR3 DNA is TGCGCCAGCAGCTTGGTTGCGAACTCCTACAATGAGCAGTTCTTC. Amino acid sequence: CASSLVANSYNEQFF.

This clonotype was seen a handful of times. The chain recombines TRBV11-2 with TRBJ2-5; TRBD2 aligns across 10 bases. The CDR3 runs to 16 residues. V was clipped by 2 bases and J by 5 bases; unmatched bases: 8. Germline V lookup: CDR1 SGHAT, CDR2 FQNNGV. The CDR3 protein is CASSLSPSGGWETQYF. CDR3 bases: TGTGCCAGCAGCTTATCCCCTAGCGGGGGTTGGGAGACCCAGTACTTC.

The table lists this clonotype with a few counts. This rearrangement joins TRBV20-1 to TRBJ1-5; the D is unclear. The germline V gene has CDR1 DFQATT and CDR2 SNEGSKA (reference sequence). V lost 2 bases to trimming and J lost 1 base, with 6 bases between them. The CDR3 contains 13 residues. CDR3 sequence: CSARKGSNQPQHF. CDR3 coding DNA: TGCAGTGCTAGAAAGGGAAGCAATCAGCCCCAGCATTTT.

This clonotype was counted between two and nine times. The V gene is TRBV5-1, the J gene TRBJ2-5; D is ambiguous. With the DNA end fitting TRBJ2-7 better, the J assignment may be wrong. Germline CDR1 and CDR2: SGHRS and YFSETQ. CDR3 size: 14 residues. The CDR3 DNA reads as TGCGCCAGCAGTATAGAAGTCCAGAGTTACGAGCAGTACTTC. It codes for CASSIEVQSYEQYF.

The count of this clonotype is one. This rearrangement joins TRBV28 to TRBJ2-3, with 10 positions matching TRBD2. With V trimmed by 5 bases and J by 2 bases, 1 base remained unmatched. This CDR3 is built from 14 residues. CDR1 and CDR2 (germline): MDHEN, SYDVKM. The CDR3 sequence: CASSGTSVTDTQYF. CDR3 in DNA: TGTGCCAGCAGTGGGACTAGCGTCACAGATACGCAGTATTTT. Full variable domain (outside the CDR3, taken from reference TRBV28 and TRBJ2-3): DVKVTQSSRYLVKRTGEKVFLECVQDMDHENMFWYRQDPGLGLRLIYFSYDVKMKEKGDIPEGYSVSREKKERFSLILESASTNQTSMYLCASSGTSVTDTQYFGPGTRLTVL.

In the case of this clonotype: A much larger clone differs by one base, so this may be a read error. The chain recombines TRBV20-1 with TRBJ2-6; D call uncertain. CDR3 size: 16 residues. Germline V gene sequence: CDR1 DFQATT, CDR2 SNEGSKA (reference sequence). DNA for the CDR3: TGCGGTGCTTTCAGACCGGGTAGCTCTGGGGCCAACGTCCTGACTTTC. Amino acids: CGAFRPGSSGANVLTF.

Concerning this clonotype itself: The junction differs from germline at one of its ends, possibly a read error. CDR3 residues: CVSSPPSVLHEQYF. The CDR3 DNA reads as TGTGTCAGCAGCCCCCCTTCCGTGTTGCACGAGCAGTACTTC. The V and J genes are TRBV7-9 and TRBJ2-4; D remains ambiguous. The J call may be faulty, since TRBJ2-7 better matches the DNA end. Germline CDR1 is SEHNR and CDR2 is FQNEAQ (reference sequence). The CDR3 spans 14 residues.

The V call is TRBV7-2, the J call TRBJ2-7; 7 bases align to TRBD2. The CDR3 sequence is 14 residues long. Germline values: CDR1 SGHTA, CDR2 FQGNSA. The J segment lost 3 bases and the V segment lost 7 bases, leaving 9 bases of the junction unmatched. The CDR3 loop reads CASINQRGGYEQYF. DNA of the CDR3: TGTGCCAGCATCAACCAGCGGGGTGGCTACGAGCAGTACTTC.

With regard to this clonotype: Its ends do not fully match the called genes, so a read error is possible. This sequence joins TRBV20-1 and TRBJ1-6; a weak D match, TRBD1 (5 bases). This CDR3 is built from 14 residues. Per germline, CDR1 DFQATT and CDR2 SNEGSKA (reference sequence). The CDR3: CSARGTLSNSPLHF. CDR3 coding DNA: TGCAGTGCCAGAGGGACGCTTTCTAATTCACCCCTCCACTTT.

V is TRBV29-1 and J is TRBJ2-3, with TRBD1 matching over 11 bases. This CDR3 region has 15 residues. Per the germline V gene, CDR1 is SQVTM and CDR2 is ANQGSEA. The junction had 7 bases not matched to a gene; V was cut back by 2 bases and J by 6 bases. CDR3 sequence (DNA): TGCAGCGTTGAAATGGCCGGACAGGGGGCGGATACGCAGTATTTT. This sequence encodes CSVEMAGQGADTQYF.

V gene TRBV20-1 combines with J gene TRBJ2-5; the D gene is possibly TRBD1 (5 bases). With 0 bases removed from V and 7 bases from J, the gap between germline ends came to 24 bases. CDR3 length equals 17 residues. Germline V gives CDR1 DFQATT, CDR2 SNEGSKA (reference sequence). CDR3 sequence: CSAREGTGPTLFGTQYF. The CDR3, as DNA: TGCAGTGCTAGAGAGGGAACAGGACCAACCCTTTTTGGGACCCAGTACTTC.

CDR3 in amino acids: CASSFSGRAKNEQFF. CDR3 in DNA: TGCGCCAGCAGCTTTAGCGGGAGGGCCAAAAATGAGCAGTTCTTC. The chain uses TRBV5-1 and TRBJ2-1, with 11 bases lining up with TRBD2. This CDR3 is 15 amino acids long. The trim removed 2 bases at V and 7 bases at J, leaving 5 bases unmatched. Germline CDR1 is SGHRS and CDR2 is YFSETQ.